This TCR beta chain was sequenced during a study of CD8+CD57+ T cells in acquired aplastic anemia. Overall study findings and caveats: In common between the patients and the controls were more than 25 CD8+ CDR3 sequences.

Germline loops: CDR1 MNHEY, CDR2 SMNVEV (reference sequence). The CDR3 is 15 residues long. The ends were cut back, 0 bases at V and 7 bases at J, with 10 bases in the middle. TCR beta VDJ and CDR3 profiles were obtained from a genomic DNA template. TCRdb re-called the reads through MiXCR, storing one row per CDR3 protein. The profile shows around 200,000 distinct CDR3 sequences, about half of them singletons. This clonotype appeared a single time. Its target is not known. This may come from a read error, since a much larger clone is one base off. Patients chosen for sequencing had shown CD8+CD57+ cell expansion by flow cytometry. There were no patients without severe acquired aplastic anemia. The study sampled blood from patients who had received no therapy.

The TCR comes from a human donor with aplastic anemia. V usage is TRBV27 and J usage is TRBJ1-6, with D perhaps TRBD1 (5 bases). The source material was sorted CD4+, CD8+, or CD8+CD57+ T cells (not recorded which) from PBMCs. The CDR3, as DNA: TGTGCCAGCAGTTTATCTGGGGCAAGGAATTCACCCCTCCACTTT. Residues: CASSLSGARNSPLHF.